This T cell receptor (beta chain) was obtained from a study of blood T cell repertoires in COVID-19 (dated by TCRdb to between 2020 and 2021). With respect to the entire study: The collaborator samples originated in the United States, Italy and Spain and spanned the acute and convalescent phases of COVID-19. The repertoires were released in a freely available public database meant as a resource for research on the immune response to SARS-CoV-2. Where available, HLA class I and class II types were obtained from metadata supplied by the sample provider rather than from assay-based typing. The prospective study material was composed of cDNA or gDNA derived from T cells, B-cell-depleted T cells, or PBMCs. Sample metadata almost always included a de-identified subject ID, COVID-19 status, age in years and sex. The samples were drawn from two sources: the first 160 participants of the ongoing ImmuneRACE study, and 1,000 to 1,500 subjects contributed by 6 global collaborators. The dataset comprised deeply sampled blood TCRbeta repertoires from subjects exposed to, actively infected with, or recovered from COVID-19.

TCRbeta CDR3 regions were amplified from genomic DNA by means of the immunoSEQ Assay, a bias-controlled multiplex PCR. Per the source publication's procedure: The number of nucleated cells in each sample was estimated from the amplification of reference gene primers within the assay. To quantify the absolute abundance of each unique TCRbeta CDR3 rearrangement, sequence reads were collapsed and filtered. For each sample, productive Simpson clonality was calculated as the square root of Simpson's diversity index across productive rearrangements. TCRdb retrieved this table from immuneACCESS and kept in-frame rearrangements only. Not all clones are present; in checked studies, unresolved V genes account for under half, and no reason is known for the remainder. D and trimming come from the DNA, and the V and J calls and clone size come from that table. The sample table shows about 150,000 clones, and over 75% are seen once. Around 16% of the sample lies in the top ten.

With regard to this clone: The target of this receptor is not known. Qualities for individual bases were not recorded, and no much larger clone is one base off.

Whole blood was collected in K2EDTA tubes by collaborating institutions according to the institutions' own protocols. For TCRbeta analysis, collaborators shipped samples as frozen whole blood, isolated PBMCs, or DNA extracted from either of those sample types. Points the paper makes about the study in general: The amount of clinical and demographic metadata varied by source and participant and was provided uncurated.

The sequenced material came from peripheral blood. This TCR was sampled from a woman in her thirties or forties with acute or convalescent COVID-19.

The CDR3 corresponds to CASSTRQGADYMNTEAFF. Here is the DNA: TGTGCCAGCAGCACACGACAGGGGGCAGATTATATGAACACTGAAGCTTTCTTT. The chain employs TRBV3-1 (or the pseudogene TRBV3-2) and TRBJ1-1, with 10 central nucleotides matching TRBD1. Sequences LGHDT (CDR1) and YNNKEL (CDR2) are obtained from the germline V gene (reference sequence). Clipping removes 5 bases from V and 0 bases from J, with 12 as the unmatched junction base count. The CDR3 runs 18 amino acids, cysteine and phenylalanine included. Just CDR3 DNA is preserved here, 54 bases in frame from base 1.